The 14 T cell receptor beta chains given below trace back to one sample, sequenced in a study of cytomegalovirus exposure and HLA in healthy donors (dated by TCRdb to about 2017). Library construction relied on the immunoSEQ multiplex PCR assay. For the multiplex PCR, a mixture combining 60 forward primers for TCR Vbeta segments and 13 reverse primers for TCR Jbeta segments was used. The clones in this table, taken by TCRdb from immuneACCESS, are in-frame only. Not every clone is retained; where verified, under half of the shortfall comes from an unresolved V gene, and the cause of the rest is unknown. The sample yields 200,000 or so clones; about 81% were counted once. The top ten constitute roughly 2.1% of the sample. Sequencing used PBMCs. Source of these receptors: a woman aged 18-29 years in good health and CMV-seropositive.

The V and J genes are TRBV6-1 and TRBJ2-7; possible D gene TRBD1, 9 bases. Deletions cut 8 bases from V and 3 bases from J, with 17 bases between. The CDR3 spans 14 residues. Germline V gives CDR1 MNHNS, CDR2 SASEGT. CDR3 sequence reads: CASRGGTGYYEQYF. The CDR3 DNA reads TGTGCCAGCCGCGGGGGGACAGGGTACTACGAGCAGTACTTC.

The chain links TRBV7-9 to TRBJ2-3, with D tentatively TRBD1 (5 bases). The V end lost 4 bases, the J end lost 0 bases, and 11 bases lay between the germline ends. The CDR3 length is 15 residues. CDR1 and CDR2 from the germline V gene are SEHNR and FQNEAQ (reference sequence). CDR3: CASSYRQSSTDTQYF. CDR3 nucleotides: TGTGCCAGCAGCTATCGACAGTCTAGCACAGATACGCAGTATTTT.

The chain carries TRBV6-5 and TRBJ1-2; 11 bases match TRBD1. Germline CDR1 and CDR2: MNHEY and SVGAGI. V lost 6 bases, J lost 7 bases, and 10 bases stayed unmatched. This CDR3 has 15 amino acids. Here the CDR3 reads CASRAGTGGSAGYTF. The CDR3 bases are TGTGCCAGCAGAGCCGGGACAGGGGGATCGGCTGGCTACACCTTC.

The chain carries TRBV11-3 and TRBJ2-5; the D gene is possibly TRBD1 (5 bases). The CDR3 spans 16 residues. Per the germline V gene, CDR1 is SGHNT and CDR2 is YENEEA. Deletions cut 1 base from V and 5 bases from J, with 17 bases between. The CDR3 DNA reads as TGTGCCAGCAGCTTAGGTAATAGACAGCGTGGCGAGACCCAGTACTTC. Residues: CASSLGNRQRGETQYF.

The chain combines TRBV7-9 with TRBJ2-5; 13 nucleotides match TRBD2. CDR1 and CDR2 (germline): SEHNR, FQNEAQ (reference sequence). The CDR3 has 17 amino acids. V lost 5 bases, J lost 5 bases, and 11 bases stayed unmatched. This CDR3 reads CASSPRTSGGLGETQYF. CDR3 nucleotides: TGTGCCAGCAGCCCGAGGACTAGCGGGGGATTGGGGGAGACCCAGTACTTC.

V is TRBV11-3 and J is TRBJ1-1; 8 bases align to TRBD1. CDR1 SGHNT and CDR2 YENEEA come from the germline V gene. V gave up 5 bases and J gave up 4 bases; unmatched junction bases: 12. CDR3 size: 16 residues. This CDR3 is CASSLADRVIITEAFF. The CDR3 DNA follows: TGTGCCAGCAGCCTGGCGGACAGGGTCATAATCACTGAAGCTTTCTTT.

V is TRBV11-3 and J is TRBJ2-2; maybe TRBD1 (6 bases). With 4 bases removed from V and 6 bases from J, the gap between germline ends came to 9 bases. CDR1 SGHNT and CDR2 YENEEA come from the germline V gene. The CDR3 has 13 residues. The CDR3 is CASSSQGAGELFF. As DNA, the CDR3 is TGTGCCAGCAGCTCACAGGGTGCCGGGGAGCTGTTTTTT.

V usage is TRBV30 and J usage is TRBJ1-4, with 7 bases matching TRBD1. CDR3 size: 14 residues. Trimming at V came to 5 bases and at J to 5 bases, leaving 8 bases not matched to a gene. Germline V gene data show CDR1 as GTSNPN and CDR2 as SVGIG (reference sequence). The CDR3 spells CAWAGQAPNEKLFF. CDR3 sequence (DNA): TGTGCCTGGGCAGGACAGGCGCCAAATGAAAAACTGTTTTTT.

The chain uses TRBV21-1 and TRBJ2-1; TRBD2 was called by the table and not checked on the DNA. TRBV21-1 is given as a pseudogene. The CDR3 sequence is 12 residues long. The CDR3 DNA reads TGTGCCAGCAGCATGCCGAGCGAGGAGCAGTTCTTC. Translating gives CASSMPSEEQFF.

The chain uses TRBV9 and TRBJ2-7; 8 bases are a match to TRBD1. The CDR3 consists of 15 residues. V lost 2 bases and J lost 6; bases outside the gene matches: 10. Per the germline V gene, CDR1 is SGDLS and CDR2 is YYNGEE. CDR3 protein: CASSVSGQDAPEQYF. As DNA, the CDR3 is TGTGCCAGCAGCGTCTCGGGACAGGACGCACCCGAGCAGTACTTC.

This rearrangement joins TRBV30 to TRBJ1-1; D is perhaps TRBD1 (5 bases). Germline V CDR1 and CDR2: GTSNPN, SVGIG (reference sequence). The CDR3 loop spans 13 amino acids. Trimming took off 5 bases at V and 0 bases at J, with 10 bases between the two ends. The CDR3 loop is CAWRGSLNTEAFF. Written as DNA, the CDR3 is TGTGCCTGGCGGGGGTCCTTGAACACTGAAGCTTTCTTT.

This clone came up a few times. The CDR3 nucleotides read TGTGCCAGCAGTGAAGCGGCCGCAGCGGGGCGCGAGCAGTACTTC. Protein sequence: CASSEAAAAGREQYF. This rearrangement joins TRBV6-1 to TRBJ2-7; 7 bases agree with TRBD2. The germline CDR1 and CDR2 sequences are MNHNS and SASEGT. V lost 0 bases and J lost 6; bases outside the gene matches: 8. The CDR3 is 15 amino acids.

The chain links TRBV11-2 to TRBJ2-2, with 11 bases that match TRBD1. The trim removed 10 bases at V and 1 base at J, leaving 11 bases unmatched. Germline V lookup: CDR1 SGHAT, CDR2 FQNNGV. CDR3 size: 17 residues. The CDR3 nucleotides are TGTGCCACCAGGGCCGGGACAGGGGGTCTGAACACCGGGGAGCTGTTTTTT. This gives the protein CATRAGTGGLNTGELFF. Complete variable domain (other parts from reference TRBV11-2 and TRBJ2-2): EAGVAQSPRYKIIEKRQSVAFWCNPISGHATLYWYQQILGQGPKLLIQFQNNGVVDDSQLPKDRFSAERLKGVDSTLKIQPAKLEDSAVYLCATRAGTGGLNTGELFFGEGSRLTVL.

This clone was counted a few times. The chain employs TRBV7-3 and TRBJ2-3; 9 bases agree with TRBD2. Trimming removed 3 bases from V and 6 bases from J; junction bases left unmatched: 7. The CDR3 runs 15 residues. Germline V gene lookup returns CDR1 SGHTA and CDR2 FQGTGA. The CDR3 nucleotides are TGTGCCAGCAGCTTCAGCGGGGGGACCGGTGATACGCAGTATTTT. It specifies CASSFSGGTGDTQYF.